These T cell receptor beta chains were read from a single sample in a study of cytomegalovirus exposure and HLA in healthy donors. Data came from immunoSEQ multiplex PCR; TCRdb stores just in-frame clones and leaves some out. This table has over 80,000 clones, 85% appearing once. The material sequenced was PBMCs. These receptors all stem from a man aged 18 to 30 in good health and CMV-seropositive. Each CDR3 is given with its conserved first and last residue. A D gene is named only where the DNA matches it firmly. Clone size is shown for a subset of rows, as once, few, many or a class of expanded clone.

d_call,clone_size,v_call,j_call,cdr3_nt,cdr3_aa
TRBD2,.,TRBV27,TRBJ2-1,TGTGCCAGCACCCCGACTAGCGGGCCGTACAATGAGCAGTTCTTC,CASTPTSGPYNEQFF
.,.,TRBV29-1,TRBJ2-7,TGCAGCGTTGAAAACCCAGGGAACTACGAGCAGTACTTC,CSVENPGNYEQYF
.,.,TRBV30,TRBJ2-3,TGTGCCTGGAGTCTAGGGGTGAGCACAGATACGCAGTATTTT,CAWSLGVSTDTQYF
.,.,TRBV29-1,TRBJ1-1,TGCAGCGTACAGGAACAAGGCACTGAAGCTTTCTTT,CSVQEQGTEAFF
.,.,TRBV7-7,TRBJ1-2,TGTGCCAGCAGCTTATTTCTAGGTTCCTATGGCTACACCTTC,CASSLFLGSYGYTF
.,.,TRBV6-1,TRBJ2-2,TGTGCCAGCAGTGAAGCTCCGGGAGCTGACGGGGAGCTGTTTTTT,CASSEAPGADGELFF
.,.,TRBV29-1,TRBJ2-3,TGCAGCGTTGAATTCACCGGGGCAGATACGCAGTATTTT,CSVEFTGADTQYF
TRBD1,.,TRBV11-3,TRBJ2-1,TGTGCCAGCAGCACCCGCGGACAGGGTTATGAGCAGTTCTTC,CASSTRGQGYEQFF
.,.,TRBV18,TRBJ1-2,TGTGCCAGCTCTCCTGACTTTCAGGGATCTGCTGGCTACACCTTC,CASSPDFQGSAGYTF
.,.,TRBV28,TRBJ2-1,TGTGCCAGCAGACCCACGGGACTCACACTGGAGCAGTTCTTC,CASRPTGLTLEQFF
TRBD1,.,TRBV23-1,TRBJ1-5,TGCGCCAGCAGTCAATCGCGGGTAAGGACAGGGATCTGGAGCAATCAGCCCCAGCATTTT,CASSQSRVRTGIWSNQPQHF
TRBD1,.,TRBV10-1,TRBJ2-2,TGCGCCAGCAGTGGAAAAAGACAGGGGAATGCCGGGGAGCTGTTTTTT,CASSGKRQGNAGELFF
.,once,TRBV2,TRBJ1-1,TGTGCCAGCAGACATAGGGGGAACACTGAAGCTTTCTTT,CASRHRGNTEAFF
.,.,TRBV9,TRBJ2-3,TGTGCCAGCAGTCCGGACAGAAACACAGATACGCAGTATTTT,CASSPDRNTDTQYF
TRBD2,few,TRBV7-6,TRBJ2-7,TGTGCCAGCAGCCCAAGACTAGCGGGAGGGGGGTACGAGCAGTACTTC,CASSPRLAGGGYEQYF
TRBD1,.,TRBV30,TRBJ2-3,TGTGCCTGGAGACAGGGGAGCACAGATACGCAGTATTTT,CAWRQGSTDTQYF